The text below deals with one TCR beta chain. Its antigen is currently not known. The input lacks base qualities; no much larger clone sits a single base away. The data were taken from a study of post-analysis software for immune sequencing data (dated by TCRdb to 2014 to 2015). With regard to the full study: Recorded disease courses included relapsing-remitting, secondary progressive and progressive-relapsing multiple sclerosis, with some patients lacking subtype annotation. A subset of samples was prepared in parallel using single-end sample barcoding, then pooled and co-amplified after Illumina adapter ligation. Patient repertoires were compared against 11 previously published healthy control repertoires from donors aged roughly 6 to 28 years.

To demonstrate the VDJtools post-analysis software, the study profiled TCR beta repertoires from the peripheral blood of about 13 young patients with multiple sclerosis. The multiple sclerosis patients were children and adolescents between roughly 6 and 16 years of age. The investigation overall reported the following: The multiple sclerosis patient group was slightly younger than the control group. Significantly higher frequencies in patients than in controls were found for roughly 5 TRBV segments, including TRBV5-6, TRBV5-1 and TRBV20-1. Compared with controls, multiple sclerosis patients had significantly lower normalized Chao1 diversity, a finding suggesting substantial peripheral T-cell clonal expansion. Strong co-clustering of samples prepared in the same batch was shown by direct clustering with F measure, prompting a batch-effect correction.

CDR1 MGHRA and CDR2 YSYEKL are derived from the germline V gene. V loses 4 bases at its end and J loses 1 base; junction bases beyond the gene matches: 6. The CDR3 measures 17 amino acids from cysteine to phenylalanine. The entry retains the CDR3 DNA only, 51 bases that are in frame from base 1. The receptor library was made with PCR. For sequencing, an Illumina HiSeq 2500 was employed. To reduce PCR and sequencing biases, unique molecular identifiers were built into the TCR beta cDNA libraries. About 0.5 million cDNA molecules were obtained for every 1 to 10 million input T cells, so each molecule roughly corresponded to one T cell. The patient libraries were prepared and sequenced using the same protocol as the earlier healthy control dataset. Within a given batch, samples were prepared together, multiplexed and sequenced on the same HiSeq lane. Per the authors' processing: MIGEC handled the raw barcoded reads, throwing out single-read molecular identifier groups before consensus assembly and CDR3 extraction. Clonotype tables were post-analysed with VDJtools, and diversity was normalized by down-sampling all datasets to the smallest sample size. To correct batch-related cross-sample contamination, repertoire overlap clustering matched CDR3 amino acid sequences but not nucleotide sequences. TCRdb handled the public reads itself, with Q25 trimming in fastp and clone calling in MiXCR, and kept productive beta chains. Each entry is one CDR3 protein sequence, shown with its most common DNA and genes. V and J calls and clone size were set by TCRdb, not the authors. In this sample the table shows about 760,000 distinct CDR3 sequences, less than 35% of which occur a single time. About 0.5% of the sample lies in the top ten.

Sequencing was done on a sample of blood. The chain employs TRBV4-1 and TRBJ2-2; 10 central nucleotides agree with TRBD1. This TCR came from a girl under 18 with multiple sclerosis. The CDR3 loop reads CASSLRGQGGNTGELFF. The bases read TGCGCCAGCAGCCTACGAGGACAGGGGGGGAACACCGGGGAGCTGTTTTTT.